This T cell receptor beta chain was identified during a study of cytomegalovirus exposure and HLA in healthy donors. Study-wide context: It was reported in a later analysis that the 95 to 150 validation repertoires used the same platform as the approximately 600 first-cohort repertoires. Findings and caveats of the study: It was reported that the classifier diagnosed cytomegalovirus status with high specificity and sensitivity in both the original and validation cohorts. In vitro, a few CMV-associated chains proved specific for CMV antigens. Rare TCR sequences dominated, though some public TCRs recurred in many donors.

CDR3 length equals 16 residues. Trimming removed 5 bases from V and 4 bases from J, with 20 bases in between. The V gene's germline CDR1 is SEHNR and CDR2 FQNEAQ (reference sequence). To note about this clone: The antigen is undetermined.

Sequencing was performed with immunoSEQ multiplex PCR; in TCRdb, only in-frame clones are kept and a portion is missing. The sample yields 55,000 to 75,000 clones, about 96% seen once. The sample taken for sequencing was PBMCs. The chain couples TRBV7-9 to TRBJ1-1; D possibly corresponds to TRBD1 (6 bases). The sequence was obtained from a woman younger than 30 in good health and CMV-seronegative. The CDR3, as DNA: TGTGCCAGCAGCACCCGCGACAGGACCCACTCCACTGAAGCTTTCTTT. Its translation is CASSTRDRTHSTEAFF. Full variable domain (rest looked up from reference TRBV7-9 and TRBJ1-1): DTGVSQNPRHKITKRGQNVTFRCDPISEHNRLYWYRQTLGQGPEFLTYFQNEAQLEKSRLLSDRFSAERPKGSFSTLEIQRTEQGDSAMYLCASSTRDRTHSTEAFFGQGTRLTVV.